This T cell receptor beta chain comes out of a study of graft-versus-host responses after intestinal transplantation. Overall study findings and caveats: GvH clones turned up in recipient marrow; some had shown up first in ileum or blood.

A remark on this clone: The antigen remains undetermined.

Trimming took off 3 bases at V and 10 bases at J, with 16 bases between the two ends. The CDR3 length is 14 residues. Germline CDR1 and CDR2: SGHNT and YYREEE (reference sequence). Repertoires were generated with immunoSEQ multiplex PCR, while TCRdb's copy carries only in-frame clones and drops some. The repertoire holds about 110,000 clones, just over 90% seen once, with about 0.25% in the top ten. The chain combines TRBV5-4 with TRBJ1-4, with D perhaps TRBD1 (6 bases). The sequences come from unstimulated CD4+ T cells sorted from spleen or lymph node cells, collected before transplant. This clonotype was sampled from a human donor who was the organ donor for an intestinal transplant. Written as DNA, the CDR3 is TGTGCCAGCAGCTCGAACGGGGGCGCGGTAAAACTGTTTTTT. Amino acids: CASSSNGGAVKLFF.